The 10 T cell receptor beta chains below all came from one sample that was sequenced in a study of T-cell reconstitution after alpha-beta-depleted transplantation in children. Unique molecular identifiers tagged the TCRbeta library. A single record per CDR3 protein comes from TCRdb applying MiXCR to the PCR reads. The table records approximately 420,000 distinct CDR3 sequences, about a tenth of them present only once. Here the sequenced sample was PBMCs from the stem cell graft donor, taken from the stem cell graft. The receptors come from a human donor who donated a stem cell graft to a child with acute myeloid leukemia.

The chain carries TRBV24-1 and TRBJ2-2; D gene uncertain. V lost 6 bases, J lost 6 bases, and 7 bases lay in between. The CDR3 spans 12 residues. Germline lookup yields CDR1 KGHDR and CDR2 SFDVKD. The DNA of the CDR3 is TGTGCCACCAGTATGCGTTCCGGGGAGCTGTTTTTT. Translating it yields CATSMRSGELFF.

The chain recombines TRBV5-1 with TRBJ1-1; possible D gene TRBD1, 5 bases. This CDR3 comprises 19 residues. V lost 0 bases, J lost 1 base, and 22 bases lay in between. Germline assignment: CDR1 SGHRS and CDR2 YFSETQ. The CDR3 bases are TGCGCCAGCAGCTTGGGCCTATTAGCAGGGCGAGTGCGGAACACTGAAGCTTTCTTT. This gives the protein CASSLGLLAGRVRNTEAFF. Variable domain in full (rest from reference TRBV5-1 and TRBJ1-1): KAGVTQTPRYLIKTRGQQVTLSCSPISGHRSVSWYQQTPGQGLQFLFEYFSETQRNKGNFPGRFSGRQFSNSRSEMNVSTLELGDSALYLCASSLGLLAGRVRNTEAFFGQGTRLTVV.

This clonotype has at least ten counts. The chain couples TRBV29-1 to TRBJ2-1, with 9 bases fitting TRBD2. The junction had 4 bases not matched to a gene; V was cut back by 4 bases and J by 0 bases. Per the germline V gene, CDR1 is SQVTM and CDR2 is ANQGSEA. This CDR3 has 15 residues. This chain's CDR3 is CSVGGRGFSYNEQFF. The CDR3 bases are TGCAGCGTTGGCGGGAGGGGCTTCTCCTACAATGAGCAGTTCTTC.

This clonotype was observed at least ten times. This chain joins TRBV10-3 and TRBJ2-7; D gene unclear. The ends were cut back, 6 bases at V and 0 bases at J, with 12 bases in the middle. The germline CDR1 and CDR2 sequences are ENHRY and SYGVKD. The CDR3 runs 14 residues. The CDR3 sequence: CAISLSDTSYEQYF. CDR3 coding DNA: TGTGCCATCAGCTTGAGCGACACCTCCTACGAGCAGTACTTC.

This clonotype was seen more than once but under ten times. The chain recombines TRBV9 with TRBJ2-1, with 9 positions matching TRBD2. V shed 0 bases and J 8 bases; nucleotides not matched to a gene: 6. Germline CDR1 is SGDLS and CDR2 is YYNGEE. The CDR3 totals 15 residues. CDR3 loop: CASSVVGGGADEQFF. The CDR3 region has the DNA TGTGCCAGCAGCGTAGTTGGCGGGGGGGCCGATGAGCAGTTCTTC.

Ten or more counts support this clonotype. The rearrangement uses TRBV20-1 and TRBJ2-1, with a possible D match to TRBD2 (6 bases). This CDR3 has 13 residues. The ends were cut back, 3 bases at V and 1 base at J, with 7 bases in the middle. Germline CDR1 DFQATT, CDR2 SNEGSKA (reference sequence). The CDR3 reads CSARRGSYNEQFF. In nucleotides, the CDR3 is TGCAGTGCTAGGCGGGGTTCCTACAATGAGCAGTTCTTC.

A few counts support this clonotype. The CDR3 coding sequence is TGCGCCAGCAGCTTGCAGCGGACGGTCATCGGGGAGCTGTTTTTT. It is translated as CASSLQRTVIGELFF. The chain joins TRBV5-1 to TRBJ2-2; TRBD2 might be the D (5 bases). The CDR3 runs 15 residues. Deletions cut 1 base from V and 7 bases from J, with 14 bases between. Germline assignment: CDR1 SGHRS and CDR2 YFSETQ.

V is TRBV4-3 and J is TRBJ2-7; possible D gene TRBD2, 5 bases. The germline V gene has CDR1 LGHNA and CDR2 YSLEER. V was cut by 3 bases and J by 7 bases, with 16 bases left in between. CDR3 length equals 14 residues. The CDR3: CASSHNVRSGEQYF. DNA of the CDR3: TGCGCCAGCAGCCATAACGTGAGGTCGGGGGAGCAGTACTTC.

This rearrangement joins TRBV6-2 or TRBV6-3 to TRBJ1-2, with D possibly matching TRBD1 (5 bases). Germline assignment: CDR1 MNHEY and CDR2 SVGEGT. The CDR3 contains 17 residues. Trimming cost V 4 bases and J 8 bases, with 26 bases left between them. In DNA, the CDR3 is TGTGCCAGCAGTTTCGCTCTCACGGGACGGACATCTTGGGGCTACACCTTC. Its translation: CASSFALTGRTSWGYTF.

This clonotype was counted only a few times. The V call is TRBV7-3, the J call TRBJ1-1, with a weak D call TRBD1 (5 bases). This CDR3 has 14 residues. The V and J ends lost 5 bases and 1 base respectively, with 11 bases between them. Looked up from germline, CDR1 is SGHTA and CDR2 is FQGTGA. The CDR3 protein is CASSPAGSNTEAFF. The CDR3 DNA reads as TGTGCCAGCAGCCCTGCAGGGTCGAACACTGAAGCTTTCTTT.